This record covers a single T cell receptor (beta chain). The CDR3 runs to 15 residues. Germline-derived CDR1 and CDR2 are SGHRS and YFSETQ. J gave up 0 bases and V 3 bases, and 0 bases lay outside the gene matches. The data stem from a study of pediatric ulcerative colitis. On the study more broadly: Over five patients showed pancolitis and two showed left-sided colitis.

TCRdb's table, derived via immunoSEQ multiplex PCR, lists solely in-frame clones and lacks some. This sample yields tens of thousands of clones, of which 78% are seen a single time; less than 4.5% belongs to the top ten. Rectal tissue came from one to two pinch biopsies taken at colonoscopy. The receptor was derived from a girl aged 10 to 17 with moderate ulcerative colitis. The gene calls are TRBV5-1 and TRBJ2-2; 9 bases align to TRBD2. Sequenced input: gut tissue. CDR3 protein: CASSSSGANTGELFF. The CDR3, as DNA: TGCGCCAGCAGCTCTAGCGGGGCGAACACCGGGGAGCTGTTTTTT.